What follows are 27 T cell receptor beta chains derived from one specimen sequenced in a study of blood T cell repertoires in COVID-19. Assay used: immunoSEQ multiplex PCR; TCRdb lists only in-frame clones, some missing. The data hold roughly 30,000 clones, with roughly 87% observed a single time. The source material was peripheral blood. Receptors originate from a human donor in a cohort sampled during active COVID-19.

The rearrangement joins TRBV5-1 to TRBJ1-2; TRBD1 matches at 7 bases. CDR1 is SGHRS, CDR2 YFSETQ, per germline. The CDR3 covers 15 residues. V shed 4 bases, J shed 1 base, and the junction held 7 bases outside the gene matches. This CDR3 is CASSLRTGFNYGYTF. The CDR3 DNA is TGCGCCAGCAGCCTTAGGACAGGTTTTAACTATGGCTACACCTTC.

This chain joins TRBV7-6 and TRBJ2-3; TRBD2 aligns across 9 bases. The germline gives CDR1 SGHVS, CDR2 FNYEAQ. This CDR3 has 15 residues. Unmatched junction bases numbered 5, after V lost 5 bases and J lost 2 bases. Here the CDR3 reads CASSLASGNTDTQYF. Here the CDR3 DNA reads TGTGCCAGCAGCCTGGCTAGCGGGAACACAGATACGCAGTATTTT.

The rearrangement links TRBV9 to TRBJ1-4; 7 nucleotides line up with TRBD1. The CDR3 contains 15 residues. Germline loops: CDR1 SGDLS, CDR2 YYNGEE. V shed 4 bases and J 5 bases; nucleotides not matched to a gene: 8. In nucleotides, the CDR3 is TGTGCCAGCAGCCCCCGGACAGGCCAAAATGAAAAACTGTTTTTT. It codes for CASSPRTGQNEKLFF.

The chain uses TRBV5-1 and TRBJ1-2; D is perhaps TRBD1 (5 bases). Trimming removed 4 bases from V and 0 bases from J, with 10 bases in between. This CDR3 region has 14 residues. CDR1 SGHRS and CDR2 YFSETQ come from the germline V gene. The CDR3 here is CASSAGGTNYGYTF. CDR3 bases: TGCGCCAGCAGCGCCGGGGGGACTAACTATGGCTACACCTTC.

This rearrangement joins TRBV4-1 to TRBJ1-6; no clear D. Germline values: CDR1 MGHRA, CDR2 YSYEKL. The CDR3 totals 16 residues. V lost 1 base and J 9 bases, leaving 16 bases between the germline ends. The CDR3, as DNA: TGCGCCAGCAGCCAAGGGCCCCCCAGCGCGGTTTCACCCCTCCACTTT. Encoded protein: CASSQGPPSAVSPLHF.

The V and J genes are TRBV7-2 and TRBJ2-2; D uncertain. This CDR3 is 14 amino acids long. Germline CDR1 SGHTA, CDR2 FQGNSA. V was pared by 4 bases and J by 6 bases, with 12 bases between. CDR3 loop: CASSYVGGPGELFF. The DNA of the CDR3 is TGTGCCAGCAGCTACGTTGGCGGTCCCGGGGAGCTGTTTTTT.

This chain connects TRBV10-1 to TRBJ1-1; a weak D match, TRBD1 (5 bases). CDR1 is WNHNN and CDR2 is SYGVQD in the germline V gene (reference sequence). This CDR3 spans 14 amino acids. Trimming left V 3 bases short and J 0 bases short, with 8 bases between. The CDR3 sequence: CASSEPGVNTEAFF. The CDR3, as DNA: TGCGCCAGCAGTGAACCGGGGGTGAACACTGAAGCTTTCTTT.

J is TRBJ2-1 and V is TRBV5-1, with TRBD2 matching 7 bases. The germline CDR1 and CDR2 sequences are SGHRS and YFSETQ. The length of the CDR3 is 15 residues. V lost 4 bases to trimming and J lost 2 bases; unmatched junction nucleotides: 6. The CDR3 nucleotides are TGCGCCAGCAGCCTTGGACTAGTCACCTACAATGAGCAGTTCTTC. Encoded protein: CASSLGLVTYNEQFF.

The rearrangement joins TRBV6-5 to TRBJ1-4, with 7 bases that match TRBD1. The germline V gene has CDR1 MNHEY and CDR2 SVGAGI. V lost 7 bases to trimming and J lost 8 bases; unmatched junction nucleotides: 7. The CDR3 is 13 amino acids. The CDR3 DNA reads TGTGCCAGCATCACCGGACAGGAGGAAAAACTGTTTTTT. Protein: CASITGQEEKLFF.

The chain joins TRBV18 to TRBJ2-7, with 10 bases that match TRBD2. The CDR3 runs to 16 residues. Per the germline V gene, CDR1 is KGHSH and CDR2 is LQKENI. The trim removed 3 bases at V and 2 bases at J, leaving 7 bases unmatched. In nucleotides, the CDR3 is TGTGCCAGCTCACCTAGGGCAGCGGGAGGGCCCTACGAGCAGTACTTC. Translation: CASSPRAAGGPYEQYF.

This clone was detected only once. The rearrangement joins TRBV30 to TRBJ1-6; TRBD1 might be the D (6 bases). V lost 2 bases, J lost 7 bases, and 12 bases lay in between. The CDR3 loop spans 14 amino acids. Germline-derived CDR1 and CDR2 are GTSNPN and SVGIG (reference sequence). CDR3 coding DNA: TGTGCCTGGAGTCCGGGACATCTAAATTCACCCCTCCACTTT. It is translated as CAWSPGHLNSPLHF.

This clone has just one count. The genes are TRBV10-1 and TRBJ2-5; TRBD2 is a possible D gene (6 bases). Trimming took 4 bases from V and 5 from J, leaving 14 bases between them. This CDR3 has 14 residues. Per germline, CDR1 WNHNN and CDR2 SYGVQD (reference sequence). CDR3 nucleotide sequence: TGCGCCAGCAGTGGCGGAGGGTCAGGGGAGACCCAGTACTTC. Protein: CASSGGGSGETQYF.

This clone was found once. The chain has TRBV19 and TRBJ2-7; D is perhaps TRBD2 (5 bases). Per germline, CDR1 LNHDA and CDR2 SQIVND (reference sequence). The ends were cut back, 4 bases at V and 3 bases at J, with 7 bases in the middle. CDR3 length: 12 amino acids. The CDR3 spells CASSKGGYEQYF. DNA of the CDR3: TGTGCCAGTAGTAAAGGAGGCTACGAGCAGTACTTC.

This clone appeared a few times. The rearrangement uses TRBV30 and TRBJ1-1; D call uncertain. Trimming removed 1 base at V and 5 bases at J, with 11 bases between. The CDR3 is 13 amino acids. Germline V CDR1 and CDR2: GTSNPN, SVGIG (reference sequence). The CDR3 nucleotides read TGTGCCTGGAGTGGAAATGGTCGGACTGAAGCTTTCTTT. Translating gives CAWSGNGRTEAFF. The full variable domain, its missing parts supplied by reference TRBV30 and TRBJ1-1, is SQTIHQWPATLVQPVGSPLSLECTVEGTSNPNLYWYRQAAGRGLQLLFYSVGIGQISSEVPQNLSASRPQDRQFILSSKKLLLSDSGFYLCAWSGNGRTEAFFGQGTRLTVV.

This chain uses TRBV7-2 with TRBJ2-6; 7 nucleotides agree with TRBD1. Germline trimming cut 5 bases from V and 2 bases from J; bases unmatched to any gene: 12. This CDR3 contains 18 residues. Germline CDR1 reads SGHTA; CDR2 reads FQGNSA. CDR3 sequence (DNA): TGTGCCAGCAGCCCCCGAGAGGGGGCGCTAGCTGGGGCCAACGTCCTGACTTTC. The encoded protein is CASSPREGALAGANVLTF.

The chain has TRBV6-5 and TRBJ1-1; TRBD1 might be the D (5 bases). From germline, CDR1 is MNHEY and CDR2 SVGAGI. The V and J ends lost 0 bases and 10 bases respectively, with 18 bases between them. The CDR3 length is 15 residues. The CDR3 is CASSYSLRDPGGAFF. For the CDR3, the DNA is TGTGCCAGCAGTTACTCGCTCCGGGACCCGGGAGGAGCTTTCTTT.

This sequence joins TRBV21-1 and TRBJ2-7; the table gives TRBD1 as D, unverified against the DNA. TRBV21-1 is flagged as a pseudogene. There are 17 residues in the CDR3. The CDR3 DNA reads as TGTGCCAGCGGCCATCTTCTTCCGGGACAGGGACTCTACGAGCAGTACTTC. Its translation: CASGHLLPGQGLYEQYF.

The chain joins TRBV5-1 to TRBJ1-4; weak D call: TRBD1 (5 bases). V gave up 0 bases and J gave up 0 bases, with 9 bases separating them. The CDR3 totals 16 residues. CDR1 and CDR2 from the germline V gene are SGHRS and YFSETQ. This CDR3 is CASSLDRPATNEKLFF. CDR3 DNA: TGCGCCAGCAGCTTGGACAGGCCCGCAACTAATGAAAAACTGTTTTTT.

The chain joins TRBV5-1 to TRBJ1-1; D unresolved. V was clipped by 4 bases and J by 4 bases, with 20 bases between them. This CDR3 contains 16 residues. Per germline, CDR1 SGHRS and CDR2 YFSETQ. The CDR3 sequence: CASSPYNGLLSTEAFF. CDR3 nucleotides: TGCGCCAGCAGCCCATACAATGGTCTCTTAAGCACTGAAGCTTTCTTT.

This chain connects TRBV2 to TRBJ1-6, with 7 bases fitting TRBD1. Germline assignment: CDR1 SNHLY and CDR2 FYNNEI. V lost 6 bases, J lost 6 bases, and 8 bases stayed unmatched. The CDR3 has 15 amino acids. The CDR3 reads CASREDGTANSPLHF. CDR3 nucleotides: TGTGCCAGCAGAGAGGACGGGACAGCTAATTCACCCCTCCACTTT. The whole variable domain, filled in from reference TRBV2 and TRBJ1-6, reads EPEVTQTPSHQVTQMGQEVILRCVPISNHLYFYWYRQILGQKVEFLVSFYNNEISEKSEIFDDQFSVERPDGSNFTLKIRSTKLEDSAMYFCASREDGTANSPLHFGNGTRLTVT.

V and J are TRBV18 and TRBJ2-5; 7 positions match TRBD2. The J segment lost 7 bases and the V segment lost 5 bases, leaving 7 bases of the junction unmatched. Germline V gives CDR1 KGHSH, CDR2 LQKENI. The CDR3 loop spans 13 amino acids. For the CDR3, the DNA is TGTGCCAGCTCATCAACTAGCGACGGGACCCAGTACTTC. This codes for CASSSTSDGTQYF.

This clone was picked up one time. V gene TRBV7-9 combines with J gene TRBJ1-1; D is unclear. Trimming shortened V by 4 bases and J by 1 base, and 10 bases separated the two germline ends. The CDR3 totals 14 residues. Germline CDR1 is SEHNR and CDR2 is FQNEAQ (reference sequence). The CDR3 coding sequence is TGTGCCAGCAGCTCACGCCTAGGGAACACTGAAGCTTTCTTT. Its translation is CASSSRLGNTEAFF.

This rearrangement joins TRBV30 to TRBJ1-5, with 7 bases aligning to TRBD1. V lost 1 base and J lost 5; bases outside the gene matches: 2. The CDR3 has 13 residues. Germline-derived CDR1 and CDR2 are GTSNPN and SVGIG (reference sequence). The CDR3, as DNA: TGTGCCTGGAGTGCGGGACAGTATCAGCCCCAGCATTTT. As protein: CAWSAGQYQPQHF.

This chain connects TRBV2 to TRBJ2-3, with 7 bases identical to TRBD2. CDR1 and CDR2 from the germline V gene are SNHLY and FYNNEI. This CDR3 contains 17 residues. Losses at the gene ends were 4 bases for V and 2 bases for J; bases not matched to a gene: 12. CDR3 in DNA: TGTGCCAGCAGTGCCACTATCTGGGGGGGATCCACAGATACGCAGTATTTT. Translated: CASSATIWGGSTDTQYF.

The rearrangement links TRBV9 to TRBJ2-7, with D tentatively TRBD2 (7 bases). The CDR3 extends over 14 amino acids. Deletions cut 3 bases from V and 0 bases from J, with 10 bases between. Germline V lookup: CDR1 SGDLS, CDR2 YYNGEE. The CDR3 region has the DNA TGTGCCAGCAGCGAGGGGGGGGACTCCTACGAGCAGTACTTC. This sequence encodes CASSEGGDSYEQYF.

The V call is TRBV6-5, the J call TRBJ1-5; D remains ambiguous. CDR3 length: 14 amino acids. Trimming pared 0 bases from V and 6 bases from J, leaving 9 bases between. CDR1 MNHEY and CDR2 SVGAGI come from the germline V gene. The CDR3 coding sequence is TGTGCCAGCAGTTACTCGGGCAGCGGTCAGCCCCAGCATTTT. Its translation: CASSYSGSGQPQHF.

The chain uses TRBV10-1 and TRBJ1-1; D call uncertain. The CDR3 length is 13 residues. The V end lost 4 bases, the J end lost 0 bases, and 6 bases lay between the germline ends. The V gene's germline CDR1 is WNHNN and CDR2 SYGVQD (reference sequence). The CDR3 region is CASSAQMNTEAFF. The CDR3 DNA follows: TGCGCCAGCAGTGCCCAAATGAACACTGAAGCTTTCTTT.